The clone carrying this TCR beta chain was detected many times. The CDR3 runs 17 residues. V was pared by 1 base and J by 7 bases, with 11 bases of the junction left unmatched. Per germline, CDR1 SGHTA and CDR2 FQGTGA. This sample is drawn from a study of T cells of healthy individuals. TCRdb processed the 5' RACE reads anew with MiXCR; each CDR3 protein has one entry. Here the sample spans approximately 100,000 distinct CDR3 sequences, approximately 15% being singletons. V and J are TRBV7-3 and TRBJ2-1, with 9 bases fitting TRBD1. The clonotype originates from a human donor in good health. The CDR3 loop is CASSLKFETGGWNEQFF. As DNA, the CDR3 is TGTGCCAGCAGCTTAAAGTTTGAGACAGGGGGATGGAATGAGCAGTTCTTC. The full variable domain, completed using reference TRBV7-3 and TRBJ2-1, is GAGVSQTPSNKVTEKGKYVELRCDPISGHTALYWYRQSLGQGPEFLIYFQGTGAADDSGLPNDRFFAVRPEGSVSTLKIQRTERGDSAVYLCASSLKFETGGWNEQFFGPGTRLTVL.